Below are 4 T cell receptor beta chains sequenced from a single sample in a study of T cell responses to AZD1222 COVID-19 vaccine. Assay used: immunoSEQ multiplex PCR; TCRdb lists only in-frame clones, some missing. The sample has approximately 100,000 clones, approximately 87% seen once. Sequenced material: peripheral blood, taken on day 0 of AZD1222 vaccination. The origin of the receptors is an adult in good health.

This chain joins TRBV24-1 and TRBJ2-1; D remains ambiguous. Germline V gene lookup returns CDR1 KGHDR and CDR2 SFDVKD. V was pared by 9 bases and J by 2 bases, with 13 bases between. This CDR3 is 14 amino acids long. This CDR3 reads CATRSKAPYNEQFF. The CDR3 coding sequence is TGTGCCACCCGTAGTAAGGCCCCCTACAATGAGCAGTTCTTC.

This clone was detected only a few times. Here the CDR3 DNA reads TGTGCCAGTAGTAGCGGGGGTTACTCTGGAAACACCATATATTTT. It translates to CASSSGGYSGNTIYF. This chain joins TRBV19 and TRBJ1-3; TRBD1 might be the D (5 bases). Germline loops: CDR1 LNHDA, CDR2 SQIVND (reference sequence). The CDR3 length is 15 residues. Deletions cut 4 bases from V and 0 bases from J, with 10 bases between. Full variable domain (rest looked up from reference TRBV19 and TRBJ1-3): DGGITQSPKYLFRKEGQNVTLSCEQNLNHDAMYWYRQDPGQGLRLIYYSQIVNDFQKGDIAEGYSVSREKKESFPLTVTSAQKNPTAFYLCASSSGGYSGNTIYFGEGSWLTVV.

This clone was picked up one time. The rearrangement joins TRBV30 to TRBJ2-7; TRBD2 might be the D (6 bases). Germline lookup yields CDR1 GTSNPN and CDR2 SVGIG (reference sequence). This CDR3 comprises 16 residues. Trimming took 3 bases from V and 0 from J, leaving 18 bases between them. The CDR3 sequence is CAWRRGSGLSSYEQYF. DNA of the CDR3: TGTGCCTGGAGGAGGGGTAGCGGCTTAAGCTCCTACGAGCAGTACTTC.

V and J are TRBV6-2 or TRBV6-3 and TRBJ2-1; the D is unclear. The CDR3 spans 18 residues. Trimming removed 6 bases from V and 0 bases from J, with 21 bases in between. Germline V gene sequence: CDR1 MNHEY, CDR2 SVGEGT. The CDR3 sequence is CASSLPRSRRSSYNEQFF. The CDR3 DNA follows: TGTGCCAGCAGCCTCCCCCGAAGTCGCCGCAGCTCCTACAATGAGCAGTTCTTC.